The entry that follows covers one T cell receptor beta chain sequence. Antigen specificity is unknown. CDR3 size: 15 residues. Trimming stripped 1 base from V and 5 bases from J, with 11 bases between. CDR1 and CDR2 from the germline V gene are MNHEY and SVGAGI. Clones were read by immunoSEQ multiplex PCR, and TCRdb kept only the in-frame ones, dropping some. This table has about 11,000 clones, less than 80% appearing once. The data stem from a study of CD4+ T cells in melanoma. Study outcomes and limitations: In melanoma, neoantigen-specific CD4+ T cells reportedly differed in differentiation state.

The rearrangement joins TRBV6-5 to TRBJ2-2; D possibly corresponds to TRBD2 (6 bases). This receptor was identified in a human donor with melanoma. Input material: cells from a culture (not recorded whether cultured in vitro). CDR3 sequence: CASSYWDRGTGELFF. For the CDR3, the DNA is TGTGCCAGCAGTTACTGGGATCGGGGGACCGGGGAGCTGTTTTTT.